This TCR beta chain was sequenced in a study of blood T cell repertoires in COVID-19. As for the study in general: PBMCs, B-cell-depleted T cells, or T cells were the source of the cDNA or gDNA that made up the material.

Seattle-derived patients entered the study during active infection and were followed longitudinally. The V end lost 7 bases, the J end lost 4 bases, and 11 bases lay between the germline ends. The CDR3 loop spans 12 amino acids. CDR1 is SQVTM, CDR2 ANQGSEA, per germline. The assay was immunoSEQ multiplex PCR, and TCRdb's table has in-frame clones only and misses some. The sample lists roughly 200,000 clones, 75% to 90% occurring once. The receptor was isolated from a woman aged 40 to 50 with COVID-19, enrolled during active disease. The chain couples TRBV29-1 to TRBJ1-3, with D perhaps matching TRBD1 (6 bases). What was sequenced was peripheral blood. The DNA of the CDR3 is TGCAGCGCGGGGCAGGGGGGAAACACCATATATTTT. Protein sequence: CSAGQGGNTIYF.